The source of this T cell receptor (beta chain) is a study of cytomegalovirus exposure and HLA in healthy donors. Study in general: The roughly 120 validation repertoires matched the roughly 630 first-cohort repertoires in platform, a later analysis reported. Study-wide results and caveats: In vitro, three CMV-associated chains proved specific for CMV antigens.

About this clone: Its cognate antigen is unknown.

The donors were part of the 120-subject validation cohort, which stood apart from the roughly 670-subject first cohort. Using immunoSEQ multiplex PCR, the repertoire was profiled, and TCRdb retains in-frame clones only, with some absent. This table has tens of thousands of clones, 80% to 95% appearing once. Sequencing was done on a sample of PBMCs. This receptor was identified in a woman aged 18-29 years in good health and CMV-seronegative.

CDR3 DNA sequence: TGTGCCAGTAGTCGACAGGGCGCCCCAGAAGAAAAACTGTTTTTT. Its protein is CASSRQGAPEEKLFF. The chain couples TRBV19 to TRBJ1-4; 7 nucleotides match TRBD1. The CDR3 contains 15 residues. CDR1 and CDR2 from the germline V gene are LNHDA and SQIVND (reference sequence). J gave up 8 bases and V 5 bases, and 11 bases lay outside the gene matches.